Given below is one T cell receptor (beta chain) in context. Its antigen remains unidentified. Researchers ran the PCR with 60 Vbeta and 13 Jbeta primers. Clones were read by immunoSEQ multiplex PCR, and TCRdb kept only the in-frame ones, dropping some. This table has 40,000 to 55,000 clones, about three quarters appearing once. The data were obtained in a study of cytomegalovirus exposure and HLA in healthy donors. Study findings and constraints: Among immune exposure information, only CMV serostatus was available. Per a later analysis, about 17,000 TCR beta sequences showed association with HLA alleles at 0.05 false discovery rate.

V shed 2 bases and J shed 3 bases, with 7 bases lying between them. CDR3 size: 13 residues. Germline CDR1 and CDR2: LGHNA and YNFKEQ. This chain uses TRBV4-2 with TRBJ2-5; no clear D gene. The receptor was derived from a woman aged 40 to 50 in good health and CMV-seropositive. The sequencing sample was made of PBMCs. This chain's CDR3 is CASSQTPEETQYF. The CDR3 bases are TGTGCCAGCAGCCAAACCCCAGAAGAGACCCAGTACTTC.